This entry features one T cell receptor (beta chain) sequence. Its antigen is unknown. Method: immunoSEQ multiplex PCR; TCRdb's copy keeps in-frame clones and lacks some. Of about 39,000 clones in the sample, 60% to 85% were seen once. The germline CDR1 and CDR2 sequences are LNHNV and YYDKDF (reference sequence). Trimming removed 1 base from V and 4 bases from J, with 11 bases in between. The CDR3 runs to 15 residues. This sample was taken from a study of memory CD4+ T cells and cytomegalovirus serostatus. About the research overall: Donors were healthy Belgian adults, 10 or so CMV seropositive and 20 to 25 seronegative. Overall study findings and caveats: About two fifths of the roughly 160 known CMV-associated TCRbeta sequences appeared in CD4+ memory. The CMV-associated TCR signature appears largely within the CD4+ memory repertoire. Median bootstrapped AUC for CMV status was around 0.96 originally, around 0.91 US-trained.

Single viable CD3+CD4+CD8-CD45RO+ cells were sorted as the memory CD4+ T cells. Material for sequencing was memory CD4+ T cells from blood. The chain links TRBV15 to TRBJ1-3, with D unclear. The clonotype originates from an adult in good health and CMV-seronegative. In nucleotides, the CDR3 is TGTGCCACCAGCAGAGCTTGGGCGTCGGGAAACACCATATATTTT. Translation gives CATSRAWASGNTIYF.